The present entry profiles one T cell receptor beta chain with its context. This sample stems from a study of blood T cell repertoires in COVID-19. Original handling: Quantification of nucleated cells was approximated via reference gene primer amplification. Profiling relied on immunoSEQ multiplex PCR, and the TCRdb table lists in-frame clones only, not all of them. For V, J and clone size, that table is used; D and trimming come from the DNA. Of about 360,000 clones listed, more than 70% were seen once; the top ten hold approximately 1.2%. The CDR3 is 12 residues long. Germline V CDR1 and CDR2: SGDLS, YYNGEE. Study members were between roughly 18 and 100 years old and lived in over 20 US regions. Participant reports of clinical history set cohort assignment.

Specimen: PBMCs or T cells enriched from blood (not recorded which). The chain is built from TRBV9 and TRBJ2-1; perhaps TRBD2 as D (6 bases). This clonotype was obtained from a man aged 25 to 40 who had recovered from COVID-19. The CDR3 protein is CATGGSYNEQFF. As DNA, the CDR3 is TGTGCAACCGGGGGCTCCTACAATGAGCAGTTCTTC. The entire variable domain, with the rest obtained from reference TRBV9 and TRBJ2-1, is as follows: DSGVTQTPKHLITATGQRVTLRCSPRSGDLSVYWYQQSLDQGLQFLIQYYNGEERAKGNILERFSAQQFPDLHSELNLSSLELGDSALYFCATGGSYNEQFFGPGTRLTVL.